These 20 T cell receptor beta chains share one sample of origin, sequenced in a study of cytomegalovirus exposure and HLA in healthy donors. The study ran its PCR with 60 Vbeta and 13 Jbeta primers. The method was immunoSEQ multiplex PCR; TCRdb's version includes in-frame clones alone and lacks a portion of them. The sample shows about 130,000 clones, more than 80% of them seen only once. Material: PBMCs. These receptors originate from a male donor in good health and CMV-seronegative.

The chain recombines TRBV5-4 with TRBJ2-1; D ambiguous. With 4 bases removed from V and 5 bases from J, the gap between germline ends came to 16 bases. This CDR3 has 15 amino acids. From germline, CDR1 is SGHNT and CDR2 YYREEE (reference sequence). The CDR3 nucleotides are TGTGCCAGCAGCCCGGTTGGCGGATGGAACAATGAGCAGTTCTTC. This codes for CASSPVGGWNNEQFF.

The V gene is TRBV9, the J gene TRBJ1-1, with D hard to call. Germline V gene lookup returns CDR1 SGDLS and CDR2 YYNGEE. The CDR3 is made up of 14 amino acids. V was clipped by 0 bases and J by 1 base, with 7 bases between them. This chain's CDR3 is CASSVGSGNTEAFF. CDR3 DNA: TGTGCCAGCAGCGTAGGGAGTGGGAACACTGAAGCTTTCTTT.

The sample holds a few counts of this clone. The rearrangement uses TRBV11-1 and TRBJ2-2, with 14 bases lining up with TRBD2. The germline V gene encodes CDR1 SGHAT and CDR2 FQDESV (reference sequence). The V gene end was trimmed by 5 bases and the J gene end by 4 bases; junction bases not matched to a gene: 6. This CDR3 is built from 17 residues. Here the CDR3 reads CASSAKGLAGVTGELFF. In nucleotides, the CDR3 is TGTGCCAGCAGCGCCAAGGGACTAGCGGGAGTCACCGGGGAGCTGTTTTTT.

The chain is built from TRBV18 and TRBJ1-5; D ambiguous. The germline gives CDR1 KGHSH, CDR2 LQKENI. The ends were cut back, 4 bases at V and 2 bases at J, with 9 bases in the middle. The CDR3 length is 14 residues. The CDR3 protein is CASSQVRGNQPQHF. The CDR3 coding sequence is TGTGCCAGCTCACAGGTCCGGGGCAATCAGCCCCAGCATTTT.

A note on this clone: One junction end disagrees with the germline gene, perhaps due to a read error. The rearrangement uses TRBV27 and TRBJ2-7; D is undetermined. The germline CDR1 and CDR2 sequences are MNHEY and SMNVEV (reference sequence). The CDR3 is 11 residues long. This CDR3 reads CASSSPSGVHF. In DNA, the CDR3 is TGTGCCAGCAGTTCCCCCTCCGGAGTGCACTTC.

This CDR3 reads CASISQNTGELFF. The CDR3 nucleotides read TGTGCCAGCATCTCACAGAACACCGGGGAGCTGTTTTTT. The chain recombines TRBV28 with TRBJ2-2; the D is unclear. V dropped 7 bases and J dropped 1 base, with 7 bases sitting between them. CDR3 length: 13 amino acids. Germline values: CDR1 MDHEN, CDR2 SYDVKM.

This rearrangement joins TRBV5-1 to TRBJ2-1; D may be TRBD2 (5 bases). This CDR3 comprises 16 residues. Between the trimmed V and J ends, which lost 0 bases and 14 bases, there was a span of 24 bases. Looked up from germline, CDR1 is SGHRS and CDR2 is YFSETQ. CDR3 bases: TGCGCCAGCAGCTTGGTTTTTGCTGGGAGCTCGGGTGGTGAGTTCTTC. Translating gives CASSLVFAGSSGGEFF.

The chain has TRBV5-5 and TRBJ2-7; D remains ambiguous. Per germline, CDR1 SGHKS and CDR2 YYEKEE (reference sequence). The CDR3 has 14 residues. V gave up 1 base and J gave up 0 bases, with 8 bases separating them. The CDR3 DNA sequence: TGTGCCAGCAGCTTGTCTCCAGGCTCCTACGAGCAGTACTTC. This encodes CASSLSPGSYEQYF.

This clone was recorded at least ten times. The V and J genes are TRBV6-6 and TRBJ2-7; 9 bases map to TRBD1. CDR3 length: 15 amino acids. V shed 5 bases, J shed 0 bases, and the junction held 5 bases outside the gene matches. Germline assignment: CDR1 MNHNY and CDR2 SVGAGI (reference sequence). CDR3 loop: CASSDPGQGSYEQYF. The CDR3 DNA reads as TGTGCCAGCAGTGACCCGGGACAGGGCTCCTACGAGCAGTACTTC.

This chain links TRBV23-1 with TRBJ2-7; no reliable D call. TRBV23-1 is assigned to the ORF class and has an uncertain function. This CDR3 contains 15 residues. Trimming cost V 0 bases and J 6 bases, with 15 bases left between them. In DNA form, the CDR3 reads TGCGCCAGCAGTCAATCGATTGCTAGTCGGCGCGAGCAGTACTTC. It specifies CASSQSIASRREQYF.

The chain couples TRBV2 to TRBJ2-7; no firm D call. The germline V gene has CDR1 SNHLY and CDR2 FYNNEI. Trimming cost V 4 bases and J 2 bases, with 9 bases left between them. This CDR3 has 13 amino acids. The CDR3 nucleotides are TGTGCCAGCAGTGTTCCACTAACCTACGAGCAGTACTTC. This sequence encodes CASSVPLTYEQYF.

This chain connects TRBV6-6 to TRBJ2-2; no definite D call. V was trimmed by 4 bases and J by 5 bases, leaving 11 bases between them. The germline CDR1 and CDR2 sequences are MNHNY and SVGAGI (reference sequence). This CDR3 has 14 residues. The CDR3 sequence: CASSSAGLTGELFF. The CDR3 DNA reads as TGTGCCAGCAGTTCGGCAGGCCTGACCGGGGAGCTGTTTTTT.

The J gene is TRBJ1-1, the V gene TRBV7-3, with 11 nucleotides matching TRBD1. Germline V gene data show CDR1 as SGHTA and CDR2 as FQGTGA. The CDR3 is 13 residues long. Trimming took 5 bases from V and 10 from J; bases not matched to a gene: 6. This CDR3 reads CASSPSGTGGAFF. The CDR3 nucleotides are TGTGCCAGCAGCCCCTCAGGGACAGGGGGAGCTTTCTTT.

The V call is TRBV4-3, the J call TRBJ1-2; a possible D gene is TRBD1 (6 bases). The CDR3 runs to 18 residues. In germline, CDR1 is LGHNA, CDR2 YSLEER. Trimming stripped 3 bases from V and 6 bases from J, with 26 bases between. The CDR3 reads CASSHDSTPRTVSDGYTF. CDR3 DNA sequence: TGCGCCAGCAGCCACGACAGCACTCCCCGGACAGTCTCCGATGGCTACACCTTC.

This chain joins TRBV10-1 and TRBJ2-2; tentative D call: TRBD1 (6 bases). Germline V gene sequence: CDR1 WNHNN, CDR2 SYGVQD (reference sequence). The V and J ends lost 11 bases and 2 bases respectively, with 15 bases between them. This CDR3 comprises 14 residues. The CDR3 bases are TGCGCCTCACGGACAGCCTTTAACACCGGGGAGCTGTTTTTT. Its protein product is CASRTAFNTGELFF.

As to this clone: The junction departs from the called germline gene at one end, perhaps through a read error. The rearrangement uses TRBV2 and TRBJ2-4, with a tentative D call TRBD1 (5 bases). Germline CDR1 and CDR2: SNHLY and FYNNEI. This CDR3 is 11 amino acids long. CDR3 region: CAEGAENSQYF. CDR3 coding DNA: TGTGCAGAAGGGGCCGAAAACAGTCAGTACTTC.

The rearrangement uses TRBV30 and TRBJ1-6; tentative D call: TRBD1 (6 bases). The germline V and J ends were trimmed by 2 bases and 0 bases, with 8 bases remaining between them. The length of the CDR3 is 15 residues. Germline V gives CDR1 GTSNPN, CDR2 SVGIG (reference sequence). This CDR3 reads CAWSQGFSYNSPLHF. For the CDR3, the DNA is TGTGCCTGGAGTCAGGGGTTCTCCTATAATTCACCCCTCCACTTT.

J is TRBJ2-1 and V is TRBV19; TRBD2 aligns across 7 bases. CDR1 LNHDA and CDR2 SQIVND come from the germline V gene (reference sequence). CDR3 size: 16 residues. Losses at the gene ends were 0 bases for V and 7 bases for J; bases not matched to a gene: 9. The CDR3, as DNA: TGTGCCAGTAGTATAGATGCATGGGGACTACCAAATGAGCAGTTCTTC. Translation gives CASSIDAWGLPNEQFF.

This clone has just a few counts. The chain employs TRBV12-5 and TRBJ1-1; 7 nucleotides align to TRBD1. Germline CDR1 reads LGHNT; CDR2 reads FRNRAP. The CDR3 consists of 13 residues. The trim removed 6 bases at V and 5 bases at J, leaving 6 bases unmatched. CDR3 DNA sequence: TGTGCTAGTGGGGTGACAGGGTTAACTGAAGCTTTCTTT. Translation gives CASGVTGLTEAFF.

This clone was seen just once. The rearrangement uses TRBV12-5 and TRBJ2-5, with D maybe TRBD2 (6 bases). The DNA end favors TRBJ2-7, so the J call may be wrong. The germline V gene has CDR1 LGHNT and CDR2 FRNRAP. The CDR3 covers 15 residues. The CDR3 region is CASGPGELGDYEQYF. CDR3 DNA sequence: TGTGCTAGTGGCCCGGGGGAGTTGGGGGACTACGAGCAGTACTTC.